These 31 T cell receptor beta chains came from one sample sequenced in a study of response to subunit inactivated influenza vaccine. TCRdb re-called the RT-PCR reads through MiXCR, storing one row per CDR3 protein. The sample shows about 480,000 distinct CDR3 sequences, roughly 9.7% of them seen only once. The source material was PBMCs from blood, sampled 35 to 45 days after vaccination. Receptor source: a man aged 50 to 59 who received an inactivated influenza vaccine.

This rearrangement joins TRBV28 to TRBJ1-6; no definite D call. The V gene lost 2 bases and the J gene lost 3 bases, with 5 bases spanning the gap. CDR1 and CDR2 (germline): MDHEN, SYDVKM. The CDR3 covers 14 residues. Written as DNA, the CDR3 is TGTGCCAGCAGTTTAAACGGCTATAATTCACCCCTCCACTTT. Translation: CASSLNGYNSPLHF.

The chain carries TRBV20-1 and TRBJ2-1, with 11 bases fitting TRBD2. Germline V CDR1 and CDR2: DFQATT, SNEGSKA (reference sequence). J was trimmed by 4 bases and V by 2 bases; bases with no gene match: 19. The CDR3 sequence is 20 residues long. The CDR3 DNA sequence: TGCAGTGCTAGACCCCCCTTAGCGGGAGGGCCCCTTTATAAGTACAATGAGCAGTTCTTC. Its protein product is CSARPPLAGGPLYKYNEQFF.

Regarding this clonotype: The final CDR3 position lacks the conserved phenylalanine or tryptophan, pointing to a likely read error. V is TRBV28 and J is TRBJ2-1; TRBD2 aligns across 12 bases. Trimming cost V 4 bases and J 8 bases; bases outside gene matches: 9. The CDR3 length is 16 residues. CDR1 and CDR2 (germline): MDHEN, SYDVKM. CDR3 DNA sequence: TGTGCCAGCAGTTCCTCGACTAGCGGGAGTAGGTATGAGCAGTTCTCC. This translates into CASSSSTSGSRYEQFS.

Ten or more counts support this clonotype. This chain connects TRBV7-9 to TRBJ2-1; D is unresolved. In germline, CDR1 is SEHNR, CDR2 FQNEAQ (reference sequence). V dropped 1 base and J dropped 10 bases, with 5 bases sitting between them. This CDR3 has 11 amino acids. The CDR3 region has the DNA TGTGCCAGCAGCTTAGTAGAGGAGCAGTTCTTC. Its translation is CASSLVEEQFF.

The rearrangement joins TRBV6-1 to TRBJ2-5, with 12 bases fitting TRBD2. From germline, CDR1 is MNHNS and CDR2 SASEGT. The V segment lost 5 bases and the J segment 4 bases; nucleotides outside the gene matches: 5. This CDR3 is 15 amino acids long. CDR3 in DNA: TGTGCCAGCAGTACCGGACTAGCGGGGATAGAGACCCAGTACTTC. This sequence encodes CASSTGLAGIETQYF.

This clonotype has more than one count but fewer than ten. This chain joins TRBV5-1 and TRBJ2-1, with 10 nucleotides matching TRBD1. The V gene end was trimmed by 4 bases and the J gene end by 5 bases; junction bases not matched to a gene: 6. Per the germline V gene, CDR1 is SGHRS and CDR2 is YFSETQ. The CDR3 has 15 amino acids. The CDR3 is CASSTGTGVHNEQFF. In DNA, the CDR3 is TGCGCCAGCAGCACCGGGACAGGGGTCCACAATGAGCAGTTCTTC.

The chain recombines TRBV6-5 with TRBJ1-2; D not resolved. Trimming removed 0 bases at V and 1 base at J, with 6 bases between. The CDR3 is 14 amino acids. Looked up from germline, CDR1 is MNHEY and CDR2 is SVGAGI. CDR3 in DNA: TGTGCCAGCAGTTACTCTATCAGTAACTATGGCTACACCTTC. This encodes CASSYSISNYGYTF.

This clonotype appeared many times. The chain combines TRBV5-1 with TRBJ2-1; 12 bases line up with TRBD2. The CDR3 covers 16 residues. Per germline, CDR1 SGHRS and CDR2 YFSETQ. V lost 3 bases to trimming and J lost 6 bases; unmatched junction nucleotides: 7. CDR3 amino acids: CASSSRTSGTINEQFF. The CDR3 nucleotides are TGCGCCAGCAGCTCCAGGACTAGCGGGACAATCAATGAGCAGTTCTTC.

This clonotype was detected ten times or more. This rearrangement joins TRBV9 to TRBJ2-2; D gene uncertain. In germline, CDR1 is SGDLS, CDR2 YYNGEE. V was clipped by 2 bases and J by 4 bases, with 3 bases between them. The CDR3 consists of 12 residues. The CDR3 coding sequence is TGTGCCAGCAGCGTTGGCACCGGGGAGCTGTTTTTT. It yields the protein CASSVGTGELFF. The complete variable domain, with remaining parts taken from reference TRBV9 and TRBJ2-2, reads DSGVTQTPKHLITATGQRVTLRCSPRSGDLSVYWYQQSLDQGLQFLIQYYNGEERAKGNILERFSAQQFPDLHSELNLSSLELGDSALYFCASSVGTGELFFGEGSRLTVL.

In this sample, this clonotype turned up many times. The chain is built from TRBV12-3 or TRBV12-4 and TRBJ1-5; 9 positions match TRBD1. V gave up 6 bases and J gave up 6 bases; unmatched junction bases: 9. The CDR3 sequence is 15 residues long. The CDR3 bases are TGTGCCAGCAGACCAGGGACAGGGCAAGGTCAGCCCCAGCATTTT. Amino acids: CASRPGTGQGQPQHF.

This clonotype was observed at least ten times. CDR3 sequence reads: CASSQTNQETQYF. CDR3 bases: TGTGCCAGCAGCCAGACCAACCAAGAGACCCAGTACTTC. The rearrangement uses TRBV6-1 and TRBJ2-5; unclear D gene. In germline, CDR1 is MNHNS, CDR2 SASEGT. V was pared by 6 bases and J by 0 bases, with 8 bases between. The CDR3 totals 13 residues.

This clonotype was observed many times. The chain uses TRBV4-3 and TRBJ2-5; D remains unclear. The CDR3 is 15 amino acids. Per the germline V gene, CDR1 is LGHNA and CDR2 is YSLEER. The V gene lost 0 bases and the J gene lost 5 bases, with 13 bases spanning the gap. The CDR3 DNA is TGCGCCAGCAGCCAAGATTGGCCTGACACGGAGACCCAGTACTTC. Its translation is CASSQDWPDTETQYF.

V usage is TRBV12-3 or TRBV12-4 and J usage is TRBJ2-5; the D gene is possibly TRBD2 (7 bases). The germline V and J ends were trimmed by 2 bases and 4 bases, with 14 bases remaining between them. There are 15 residues in the CDR3. CDR3 residues: CASSLRAGEGETQYF. CDR3 nucleotides: TGTGCCAGCAGTTTACGGGCAGGGGAGGGAGAGACCCAGTACTTC.

This rearrangement joins TRBV14 to TRBJ2-7; TRBD2 matches 9 bases. The V and J ends lost 3 bases and 6 bases, in that order; junction bases with no gene match: 6. This CDR3 is 14 amino acids long. Germline V gene lookup returns CDR1 SGHDN and CDR2 FVKESK. CDR3 nucleotides: TGTGCCAGCAGCCACATAGCGGGAGCCGGCGAGCAGTACTTC. This encodes CASSHIAGAGEQYF.

This clonotype was seen ten or more times. J is TRBJ2-7 and V is TRBV7-2; 8 nucleotides match TRBD1. V dropped 5 bases and J dropped 6; count of bases not matched to a gene: 3. Germline-derived CDR1 and CDR2 are SGHTA and FQGNSA. This CDR3 comprises 12 residues. The CDR3 sequence: CASSPTGGEQYF. CDR3 nucleotide sequence: TGTGCCAGCAGCCCCACAGGGGGCGAGCAGTACTTC.

Notes on this clonotype: With a much larger clone just one base away, this may be a read error. V is TRBV29-1 and J is TRBJ1-1; D gene uncertain. This CDR3 has 14 amino acids. With 0 bases removed from V and 1 base from J, the gap between germline ends came to 9 bases. CDR1 SQVTM and CDR2 ANQGSEA come from the germline V gene. This chain's CDR3 is CSVEECRTNTEAFF. CDR3 sequence (DNA): TGCAGCGTTGAAGAATGTAGGACGAACACTGAAGCTTTCTTT.

This clonotype was picked up many times. This chain links TRBV5-5 with TRBJ1-6; D ambiguous. This CDR3 comprises 16 residues. Trimming removed 0 bases from V and 9 bases from J, with 16 bases in between. Germline V gene data show CDR1 as SGHKS and CDR2 as YYEKEE (reference sequence). CDR3 amino acids: CASSLGNGAGISPLHF. The CDR3, as DNA: TGTGCCAGCAGCTTGGGTAACGGAGCCGGAATTTCACCCCTCCACTTT.

This clonotype was observed a few times. CDR3 sequence reads: CASSHGLAITDEQFF. The CDR3 DNA reads TGCGCCAGCAGCCACGGACTAGCAATTACCGATGAGCAGTTCTTC. The V gene is TRBV4-3, the J gene TRBJ2-1; 8 bases line up with TRBD2. This CDR3 contains 15 residues. The germline V gene has CDR1 LGHNA and CDR2 YSLEER. V shed 3 bases, J shed 8 bases, and the junction held 9 bases outside the gene matches.

The chain is built from TRBV20-1 and TRBJ2-4, with TRBD1 as a possible D gene (6 bases). This CDR3 is 14 amino acids long. Germline V gene lookup returns CDR1 DFQATT and CDR2 SNEGSKA (reference sequence). Trimming took off 5 bases at V and 0 bases at J, with 11 bases between the two ends. The CDR3 region is CSAGTPLAKNIQYF. DNA of the CDR3: TGCAGTGCTGGGACACCACTAGCCAAAAACATTCAGTACTTC.

The table lists this clonotype with many counts. The chain recombines TRBV6-2 or TRBV6-3 with TRBJ2-1; no clear D. Germline V CDR1 and CDR2: MNHEY, SVGEGT. V dropped 4 bases and J dropped 7 bases, with 11 bases sitting between them. This CDR3 is 13 amino acids long. CDR3 sequence reads: CASSWRSGNEQFF. The CDR3 nucleotides are TGTGCCAGCAGTTGGAGATCGGGTAATGAGCAGTTCTTC.

The chain employs TRBV28 and TRBJ1-5; D remains unclear. Trimming took off 5 bases at V and 12 bases at J, with 8 bases between the two ends. This CDR3 is built from 10 residues. Looked up from germline, CDR1 is MDHEN and CDR2 is SYDVKM. The CDR3 loop is CASSALNQHF. DNA for the CDR3: TGTGCCAGCAGTGCTCTCAACCAGCATTTT.

This clonotype was counted between two and nine times. V usage is TRBV20-1 and J usage is TRBJ1-6; D unresolved. The CDR3 runs 13 residues. The V end lost 2 bases, the J end lost 11 bases, and 13 bases lay between the germline ends. Looked up from germline, CDR1 is DFQATT and CDR2 is SNEGSKA (reference sequence). The CDR3 region has the DNA TGCAGTGCTAGAAGAAGGTCCGAAGCACCCCTCCACTTT. Its translation: CSARRRSEAPLHF.

The chain combines TRBV6-5 with TRBJ2-2; D is ambiguous. Germline V gene data show CDR1 as MNHEY and CDR2 as SVGAGI. The CDR3 spans 14 residues. With 8 bases removed from V and 2 bases from J, the gap between germline ends came to 12 bases. The DNA for the CDR3 is TGTGCCAGCTGTTCTAGTCTTAACACCGGGGAGCTGTTTTTT. This translates into CASCSSLNTGELFF.

This clonotype was counted a few times. This chain joins TRBV5-1 and TRBJ2-3, with TRBD2 matching over 10 bases. The CDR3 is made up of 16 amino acids. The J segment lost 6 bases and the V segment lost 2 bases, leaving 9 bases of the junction unmatched. Germline lookup yields CDR1 SGHRS and CDR2 YFSETQ. The DNA for the CDR3 is TGCGCCAGCAGCTTCGCACTAGCGGGGTCGGGTGATACGCAGTATTTT. As protein: CASSFALAGSGDTQYF.

This clonotype was seen repeatedly, ten times or more. J is TRBJ1-1 and V is TRBV5-1; a weak D match, TRBD1 (6 bases). The CDR3 extends over 14 amino acids. Trimming took 4 bases from V and 1 from J, leaving 11 bases between them. The germline CDR1 and CDR2 sequences are SGHRS and YFSETQ. The CDR3 DNA reads as TGCGCCAGCAGCCGCCGGACAGAGAACACTGAAGCTTTCTTT. This encodes CASSRRTENTEAFF.

This clonotype was seen a handful of times. The rearrangement uses TRBV7-6 and TRBJ2-5, with 7 bases identical to TRBD2. CDR1 SGHVS and CDR2 FNYEAQ come from the germline V gene. This CDR3 comprises 16 residues. Trimming cost V 2 bases and J 2 bases; bases outside gene matches: 8. For the CDR3, the DNA is TGTGCCAGCAGCTTAAACGACGGCGGGGGACAAGAGACCCAGTACTTC. Its translation is CASSLNDGGGQETQYF.

The chain has TRBV6-2 or TRBV6-3 and TRBJ1-2; no definite D call. Trimming pared 0 bases from V and 7 bases from J, leaving 9 bases between. Germline lookup yields CDR1 MNHEY and CDR2 SVGEGT. The CDR3 runs 13 residues. CDR3 in amino acids: CASSYSTTRGYTF. The DNA of the CDR3 is TGTGCCAGCAGTTACTCGACCACCCGTGGCTACACCTTC.

In its sample, this clonotype was seen many times. The J gene is TRBJ2-3, the V gene TRBV12-3 or TRBV12-4; D not resolved. V gave up 1 base and J gave up 6 bases, with 11 bases separating them. This CDR3 has 14 amino acids. CDR3 sequence: CASSLGVVTDTQYF. CDR3 nucleotides: TGTGCCAGCAGTTTAGGGGTAGTAACCGATACGCAGTATTTT.

This clonotype was counted a few times. This chain links TRBV4-3 with TRBJ2-7; the match to TRBD2 covers 10 bases. Losses at the gene ends were 0 bases for V and 4 bases for J; bases not matched to a gene: 9. Germline-derived CDR1 and CDR2 are LGHNA and YSLEER. CDR3 length: 17 amino acids. The CDR3 here is CASSQDIGTSGVYEQYF. CDR3 DNA sequence: TGCGCCAGCAGCCAAGATATCGGCACTAGCGGGGTATACGAGCAGTACTTC.

V is TRBV7-9 and J is TRBJ1-1; 7 bases align to TRBD1. With 6 bases clipped from V and 3 bases from J, the junction kept 4 bases outside the gene matches. Germline assignment: CDR1 SEHNR and CDR2 FQNEAQ (reference sequence). This CDR3 comprises 13 residues. The CDR3, as DNA: TGTGCCAGCAGAAAAACAGGGGACACTGAAGCTTTCTTT. Protein product: CASRKTGDTEAFF.

This clonotype was detected ten times or more. This chain's CDR3 is CASSLERYGYTF. The CDR3 bases are TGTGCCAGCAGCTTAGAGCGGTATGGCTACACCTTC. The chain couples TRBV7-9 to TRBJ1-2, with D unclear. V shed 1 base and J shed 5 bases, with 5 bases lying between them. The germline V gene encodes CDR1 SEHNR and CDR2 FQNEAQ (reference sequence). The CDR3 totals 12 residues.